This T cell receptor (beta chain) is from a study of patients and donors after allogeneic stem cell transplantation. The CDR3 is 13 amino acids. V was pared by 2 bases and J by 2 bases, with 7 bases between. Per germline, CDR1 MNHEY and CDR2 SVGAGI. MiXCR, applied by TCRdb to the RT-PCR reads, yields one record per CDR3 protein. Of approximately 37,000 distinct CDR3 sequences in the sample, 25% to 35% are singletons; the top ten hold 72%. The specimen was blood, either unsorted or a sorted T cell fraction (not recorded which). The rearrangement uses TRBV6-5 and TRBJ2-7, with D hard to call. The sequence derives from a human donor who was either an allogeneic HSCT recipient or a stem cell or donor lymphocyte infusion donor (not recorded which). It is not recorded whose cells these are; they may come from a transplant donor. The CDR3 DNA sequence: TGTGCCAGCAGTTACCGAGCAACCTACGAGCAGTACTTC. Protein sequence: CASSYRATYEQYF.